This T cell receptor (beta chain) was sequenced during a study of blood T cell repertoires in COVID-19 (dated by TCRdb to the early 2020s). Describing the broader study: Samples from collaborators originated in the United States, Italy and Spain and spanned both the acute and convalescent phases of COVID-19. The samples were drawn from two sources: the first 160 participants of the ongoing ImmuneRACE study, and fewer than 1,500 subjects contributed by 6 global collaborators. Deeply sampled blood TCRbeta repertoires from subjects exposed to, actively infected with, or recovered from COVID-19 were included in the dataset. The sample metadata nearly always contained a de-identified subject ID, COVID-19 status, age in years and sex. The prospective study material was composed of cDNA or gDNA derived from T cells, B-cell-depleted T cells, or PBMCs. The repertoires were made available in a free public database intended to serve as a resource for research on the immune response to SARS-CoV-2. Where available, HLA class I and class II types were obtained from metadata supplied by the sample provider rather than from assay-based typing.

TCRbeta CDR3 regions were amplified from genomic DNA by means of the immunoSEQ Assay, a bias-controlled multiplex PCR. Per the source publication's procedure: Within the assay, amplification of reference gene primers was used to estimate how many nucleated cells each sample contained. To quantify the absolute abundance of each unique TCRbeta CDR3 rearrangement, sequence reads were collapsed and filtered. For each sample, productive Simpson clonality was calculated by taking the square root of Simpson's diversity index across productive rearrangements. Here the immuneACCESS table is served through TCRdb, limited to in-frame sequences with V and J called. Missing clones are a known gap in these copies; in checked studies unresolved V genes cover under half, and the rest lacks a known reason. Clone size and the V and J calls come from that table; the DNA yielded D and trimming. The sample table holds roughly 240,000 clones, of which 75% to 90% were seen once. Of the sample, 0.87% falls within the top ten clones.

Comments on this clone: Its antigen has not been determined. No qualities accompany the bases; no much larger clone lies one base away.

The junction shows trimming of 6 bases on V and 5 bases on J, plus 14 bases between the germline ends. The germline V gene provides CDR1 MNHEY and CDR2 SVGAGI. Taken from cysteine to phenylalanine, the CDR3 has 13 residues. Here the CDR3 DNA is all that survives: 39 bases in frame from base 1. Participants in the prospective study were enrolled through a virtual design, were aged roughly 18 to 100 years, and lived in roughly 24 United States geographic areas. To assign participants to cohorts, the prospective study relied on clinical history that participants themselves reported in a screening survey and a study questionnaire. Exposed participants had been in contact, within 2 weeks of entering the study, with a person who had a PCR-confirmed or clinician-diagnosed case of COVID-19. In the prospective study, mobile phlebotomists collected whole blood, serum and a nasopharyngeal or oropharyngeal swab from each participant. Over an approximately 2-month period, participants in the prospective study had the option of providing additional blood draws and questionnaires. Before DNA extraction, blood samples from the prospective study were shipped at room temperature or frozen.

The investigation overall reported the following: How much clinical and demographic metadata was included differed by source and by participant, and the metadata was provided uncurated.

In this chain, TRBV6-5 is recombined with TRBJ2-7; a weak D assignment points to TRBD2 (5 bases agree). The sample was PBMCs or T cells enriched from blood (not recorded which). The TCR sequence derives from a middle-aged man who had been exposed to COVID-19. The nucleotides are TGTGCCAGCAGCGACGGTGGACTCCACGAGCAGTACTTC. It is translated as CASSDGGLHEQYF.